The entry below gives a single T cell receptor beta chain sequence along with its context. The data belong to a study of blood T cell repertoires in COVID-19. Study-level background: PBMCs, B-cell-depleted T cells, or T cells were the source of the cDNA or gDNA that made up the material.

Recruited during active infection, patients (from Seattle) were subsequently followed longitudinally. Profiling relied on immunoSEQ multiplex PCR, and the TCRdb table lists in-frame clones only, not all of them. This sample carries 150,000 to 200,000 clones, less than 90% of them seen once, and the ten largest clones take around 13%. This clonotype originated in a woman in her 70s with COVID-19, enrolled during active disease. Material for sequencing was peripheral blood.

The CDR3 coding sequence is TGTGCCAGCAGACCTTTGACAGGGAGCAACGAGCAGTACTTC. It is translated as CASRPLTGSNEQYF. The chain joins TRBV27 to TRBJ2-7, with TRBD1 matching over 7 bases. Trimming at V came to 6 bases and at J to 5 bases, leaving 10 bases not matched to a gene. Germline CDR1 MNHEY, CDR2 SMNVEV (reference sequence). The CDR3 spans 14 residues.